These 10 T cell receptor beta chains were sequenced from one sample in a study of blood T cell repertoires in COVID-19. Measured with immunoSEQ multiplex PCR; TCRdb has only the in-frame clones, and not every one. The data show 40,000 to 55,000 clones, about 89% seen once. The sequenced sample was peripheral blood. The source of these receptors is a human donor in a cohort sampled during active COVID-19.

This chain joins TRBV6-5 and TRBJ1-1; unclear D gene. Germline V gives CDR1 MNHEY, CDR2 SVGAGI. Trimming shortened V by 8 bases and J by 7 bases, and 11 bases separated the two germline ends. CDR3 length: 11 amino acids. This CDR3 is CASRGSIEAFF. The CDR3 bases are TGTGCCAGCCGAGGAAGTATTGAAGCTTTCTTT.

The chain has TRBV11-2 and TRBJ2-5; unclear D gene. V was cut by 1 base and J by 5 bases, with 14 bases left in between. The V gene's germline CDR1 is SGHAT and CDR2 FQNNGV. This CDR3 has 15 amino acids. CDR3 in DNA: TGTGCCAGCAGCTTAGGAGTGGGCGCTGAGGAGACCCAGTACTTC. As protein: CASSLGVGAEETQYF. Full variable domain (outside the CDR3, taken from reference TRBV11-2 and TRBJ2-5): EAGVAQSPRYKIIEKRQSVAFWCNPISGHATLYWYQQILGQGPKLLIQFQNNGVVDDSQLPKDRFSAERLKGVDSTLKIQPAKLEDSAVYLCASSLGVGAEETQYFGPGTRLLVL.

This rearrangement joins TRBV6-6 to TRBJ1-6; D may be TRBD1 (6 bases). The germline V gene encodes CDR1 MNHNY and CDR2 SVGAGI (reference sequence). This CDR3 spans 14 amino acids. V was shortened by 6 bases and J by 8 bases, with 14 bases between the two germline ends. CDR3 nucleotides: TGTGCCAGCAGACCCGGGGGGGCGGATTCACCCCTCCACTTT. Protein product: CASRPGGADSPLHF.

The V and J genes are TRBV4-3 and TRBJ2-1; 7 bases are a match to TRBD2. V shed 4 bases, J shed 10 bases, and the junction held 7 bases outside the gene matches. Looked up from germline, CDR1 is LGHNA and CDR2 is YSLEER. The CDR3 has 13 amino acids. CDR3 region: CASSLASGTEQFF. CDR3 nucleotide sequence: TGCGCCAGCAGCCTGGCTAGCGGTACCGAGCAGTTCTTC.

V and J are TRBV27 and TRBJ1-3, with 11 bases fitting TRBD1. Germline values: CDR1 MNHEY, CDR2 SMNVEV (reference sequence). J gave up 10 bases and V 6 bases, and 5 bases lay outside the gene matches. This CDR3 comprises 13 residues. CDR3 amino acids: CASSLDRGRTIYF. DNA for the CDR3: TGTGCCAGCAGCTTGGACAGGGGGCGTACCATATATTTT.

The V call is TRBV11-2, the J call TRBJ1-6; D possibly corresponds to TRBD1 (5 bases). The CDR3 is 15 amino acids. From germline, CDR1 is SGHAT and CDR2 FQNNGV. V was clipped by 7 bases and J by 9 bases, with 19 bases between them. Here the CDR3 DNA reads TGTGCCAGCACCCTGGGGGGGGTTGGGTTTTCACCCCTCCACTTT. Its protein is CASTLGGVGFSPLHF.

The CDR3 protein is CASSRRTSANNEQFF. The CDR3 DNA reads TGTGCCAGCAGCCGACGGACTAGCGCAAACAATGAGCAGTTCTTC. J is TRBJ2-1 and V is TRBV11-2; 9 nucleotides match TRBD2. V lost 5 bases and J lost 5; bases outside the gene matches: 7. CDR3 length equals 15 residues. CDR1 and CDR2 from the germline V gene are SGHAT and FQNNGV.

This clone is a singleton in its sample. This chain uses TRBV30 with TRBJ1-2, with 7 bases aligning to TRBD1. CDR3 length equals 14 residues. V lost 2 bases to trimming and J lost 4 bases; unmatched junction nucleotides: 7. Germline CDR1 reads GTSNPN; CDR2 reads SVGIG (reference sequence). The CDR3 region has the DNA TGTGCCTGGAGTCCCAACAGGGGCTCCTATGGCTACACCTTC. This codes for CAWSPNRGSYGYTF.

V gene TRBV19 combines with J gene TRBJ1-1; 10 positions agree with TRBD1. From germline, CDR1 is LNHDA and CDR2 SQIVND (reference sequence). V lost 10 bases, J lost 4 bases, and 6 bases stayed unmatched. The CDR3 runs 13 residues. Here the CDR3 DNA reads TGTGCCACCCGGACAGGGGGAAGCACTGAAGCTTTCTTT. Residues: CATRTGGSTEAFF. Full variable domain (missing parts from reference TRBV19 and TRBJ1-1): DGGITQSPKYLFRKEGQNVTLSCEQNLNHDAMYWYRQDPGQGLRLIYYSQIVNDFQKGDIAEGYSVSREKKESFPLTVTSAQKNPTAFYLCATRTGGSTEAFFGQGTRLTVV.

The chain employs TRBV10-1 and TRBJ2-1, with 8 bases fitting TRBD2. Germline V gives CDR1 WNHNN, CDR2 SYGVQD (reference sequence). The V gene end was trimmed by 0 bases and the J gene end by 5 bases; junction bases not matched to a gene: 3. The CDR3 runs 15 residues. CDR3 in amino acids: CASSESNSGDNEQFF. For the CDR3, the DNA is TGCGCCAGCAGTGAGTCGAATAGCGGGGACAATGAGCAGTTCTTC.